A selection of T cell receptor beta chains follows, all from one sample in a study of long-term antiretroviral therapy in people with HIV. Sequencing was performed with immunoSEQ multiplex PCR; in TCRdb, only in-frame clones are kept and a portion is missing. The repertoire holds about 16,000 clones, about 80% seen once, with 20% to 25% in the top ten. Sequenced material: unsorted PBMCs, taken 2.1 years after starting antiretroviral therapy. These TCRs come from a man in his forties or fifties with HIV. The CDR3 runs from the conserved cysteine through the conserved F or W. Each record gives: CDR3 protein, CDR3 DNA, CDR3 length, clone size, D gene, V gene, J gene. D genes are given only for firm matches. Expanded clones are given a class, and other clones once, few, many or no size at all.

CDR3: CASSKPDSYEQYF; DNA: TGTGCCAGCAGCAAACCAGACAGTTACGAGCAGTACTTC; length: 13; size: -; D: -; V: TRBV21-1; J: TRBJ2-7
CDR3: CASSYSTLNTEAFF; DNA: TGTGCCAGCAGTTACTCCACCTTGAACACTGAAGCTTTCTTT; length: 14; size: -; D: -; V: TRBV6-5; J: TRBJ1-1
CDR3: CASSPGGFTEAFF; DNA: TGTGCCAGCAGCCCTGGGGGTTTCACTGAAGCTTTCTTT; length: 13; size: few; D: -; V: TRBV7-9; J: TRBJ1-1
CDR3: CAWSVGTEAQPQHF; DNA: TGTGCCTGGAGTGTAGGGACAGAAGCCCAGCCCCAGCATTTT; length: 14; size: -; D: TRBD1; V: TRBV30; J: TRBJ1-5
CDR3: CASSQSGTSNYGYTF; DNA: TGCGCCAGCAGCCAAAGTGGGACATCTAACTATGGCTACACCTTC; length: 15; size: -; D: -; V: TRBV4-1; J: TRBJ1-2
CDR3: CASRRGANTQYF; DNA: TGTGCCAGCAGGAGGGGGGCAAATACGCAGTATTTT; length: 12; size: -; D: -; V: TRBV5-6; J: TRBJ2-3
CDR3: CASTSGTNTGELFF; DNA: TGCGCCAGCACTAGCGGGACGAACACCGGGGAGCTGTTTTTT; length: 14; size: -; D: TRBD2; V: TRBV5-1; J: TRBJ2-2
CDR3: CASSLVTGTVGREYF; DNA: TGTGCCAGCAGCTTGGTCACCGGGACAGTGGGGAGGGAGTACTTC; length: 15; size: -; D: -; V: TRBV5-4; J: TRBJ2-5
CDR3: CAHSNGGLAKNIQYF; DNA: TGTGCCCATTCAAACGGGGGGCTAGCCAAAAACATTCAGTACTTC; length: 15; size: -; D: -; V: TRBV30; J: TRBJ2-4
CDR3: CASNSMLAWNDGYTF; DNA: TGCGCCAGCAACTCCATGCTGGCCTGGAATGATGGCTACACCTTC; length: 15; size: once; D: -; V: TRBV4-1; J: TRBJ1-2
CDR3: CASSRVAGNTEAFF; DNA: TGTGCCAGCAGTAGGGTGGCAGGGAACACTGAAGCTTTCTTT; length: 14; size: -; D: -; V: TRBV2; J: TRBJ1-1
CDR3: CAWSPQGIQQTQYF; DNA: TGTGCCTGGAGTCCTCAGGGGATCCAACAGACCCAGTACTTC; length: 14; size: -; D: -; V: TRBV30; J: TRBJ2-5
CDR3: CASSEGTVNEKLFF; DNA: TGTGCCAGCAGCGAGGGGACAGTTAATGAAAAACTGTTTTTT; length: 14; size: -; D: TRBD1; V: TRBV7-9; J: TRBJ1-4
CDR3: CASSYGYNEQFF; DNA: TGTGCCAGCAGTTACGGCTACAATGAGCAGTTCTTC; length: 12; size: -; D: -; V: TRBV6-6; J: TRBJ2-1
CDR3: CASSLRQGTPYEQYF; DNA: TGTGCCAGCAGCTTAAGACAGGGGACCCCCTACGAGCAGTACTTC; length: 15; size: -; D: TRBD1; V: TRBV11-2; J: TRBJ2-7
CDR3: CASSWEWTGNTEAFF; DNA: TGTGCCAGCAGTTGGGAGTGGACAGGGAACACTGAAGCTTTCTTT; length: 15; size: -; D: TRBD1; V: TRBV6-5; J: TRBJ1-1
CDR3: CASSLTGPMNTGELFF; DNA: TGCGCCAGCAGCTTGACGGGACCCATGAACACCGGGGAGCTGTTTTTT; length: 16; size: -; D: -; V: TRBV5-1; J: TRBJ2-2
CDR3: CASSPPRDHEETQYF; DNA: TGTGCCAGCTCCCCACCCCGGGACCACGAGGAGACCCAGTACTTC; length: 15; size: once; D: -; V: TRBV18; J: TRBJ2-5
CDR3: CASSQERTSGVNNEQFF; DNA: TGTGCCAGCAGCCAAGAGAGGACTAGCGGGGTAAATAATGAGCAGTTCTTC; length: 17; size: -; D: TRBD2; V: TRBV4-2; J: TRBJ2-1
CDR3: CATSRGGTESYEQYF; DNA: TGTGCCACCAGCAGAGGAGGGACCGAGTCCTACGAGCAGTACTTC; length: 15; size: -; D: -; V: TRBV15; J: TRBJ2-7
CDR3: CASSLDTGGVRETQYF; DNA: TGTGCCAGCAGCTTGGATACAGGGGGCGTGAGGGAGACCCAGTACTTC; length: 16; size: -; D: TRBD1; V: TRBV5-5; J: TRBJ2-5
CDR3: CSVVGQDGNYEQYF; DNA: TGCAGCGTTGTAGGACAAGACGGGAACTACGAGCAGTACTTC; length: 14; size: -; D: -; V: TRBV29-1; J: TRBJ2-7
CDR3: CASSLGGTGGYTF; DNA: TGTGCCAGCAGCTTGGGAGGTACGGGTGGCTACACCTTC; length: 13; size: -; D: -; V: TRBV5-6; J: TRBJ1-2
CDR3: CAWRPRVGPYEQYF; DNA: TGTGCCTGGAGGCCCAGGGTAGGGCCCTACGAGCAGTACTTC; length: 14; size: -; D: -; V: TRBV30; J: TRBJ2-7
CDR3: CASSEGGVGMNTEAFF; DNA: TGTGCCAGCAGTGAAGGTGGGGTAGGAATGAACACTGAAGCTTTCTTT; length: 16; size: -; D: -; V: TRBV6-4; J: TRBJ1-1
CDR3: CSARYNEQFF; DNA: TGCAGCGCCAGATACAATGAGCAGTTCTTC; length: 10; size: -; D: -; V: TRBV29-1; J: TRBJ2-1
CDR3: CSASPGVEQYF; DNA: TGCAGTGCTAGTCCTGGGGTCGAGCAGTACTTC; length: 11; size: few; D: -; V: TRBV20-1; J: TRBJ2-7
CDR3: CASSPGETQYF; DNA: TGTGCCAGCAGCCCCGGGGAGACCCAGTACTTC; length: 11; size: -; D: -; V: TRBV4-2; J: TRBJ2-5
CDR3: CASSLDAGGGTQYF; DNA: TGCGCCAGCAGCTTGGATGCGGGCGGAGGGACCCAGTACTTC; length: 14; size: -; D: -; V: TRBV5-1; J: TRBJ2-5
CDR3: CASSPRWGGNEQFF; DNA: TGCGCCAGCAGCCCTCGGTGGGGGGGGAATGAGCAGTTCTTC; length: 14; size: -; D: TRBD2; V: TRBV5-1; J: TRBJ2-1
CDR3: CASSFRARDPYEQYF; DNA: -; length: 15; size: -; D: -; V: TRBV5-8; J: TRBJ2-7
CDR3: CASSISAGWNTEAFF; DNA: TGTGCCAGTAGTATCTCGGCAGGGTGGAACACTGAAGCTTTCTTT; length: 15; size: -; D: -; V: TRBV19; J: TRBJ1-1
CDR3: CASSYDINQPQHF; DNA: TGTGCCAGCAGTTATGACATCAATCAGCCCCAGCATTTT; length: 13; size: -; D: -; V: TRBV6-5; J: TRBJ1-5
CDR3: CASSPEGRLNTEAFF; DNA: TGTGCCAGCTCACCAGAGGGCAGATTGAACACTGAAGCTTTCTTT; length: 15; size: -; D: -; V: TRBV18; J: TRBJ1-1
CDR3: CASSYTGPDSGNTIYF; DNA: TGTGCCAGCAGTTACACAGGGCCTGATTCTGGAAACACCATATATTTT; length: 16; size: -; D: -; V: TRBV6-5; J: TRBJ1-3
CDR3: CAWSANPPPGNTIYF; DNA: TGTGCCTGGAGTGCCAACCCACCCCCTGGAAACACCATATATTTT; length: 15; size: -; D: -; V: TRBV30; J: TRBJ1-3
CDR3: CASSSSSGFKETQYF; DNA: TGTGCCAGCAGTTCGAGTAGTGGCTTTAAGGAGACCCAGTACTTC; length: 15; size: -; D: -; V: TRBV6-5; J: TRBJ2-5
CDR3: CASSTPWGVHQPQHF; DNA: TGTGCCAGTAGTACCCCCTGGGGGGTCCATCAGCCCCAGCATTTT; length: 15; size: -; D: -; V: TRBV19; J: TRBJ1-5